Given below is one TCR beta chain in context. Its antigen remains unknown. The data originate from a study of T cells after yellow fever vaccination. The authors made TCR cDNA by 5'RACE template switching, adding a universal primer site and UMIs. TCRdb analysed the 5' RACE reads with MiXCR anew, one entry per CDR3 protein. The sample records nearly 350,000 distinct CDR3 sequences, 7% to 9% being singletons. CDR1 and CDR2 from the germline V gene are MDHEN and SYDVKM. The CDR3 is 12 amino acids. Between the trimmed V and J ends, which lost 3 bases and 3 bases, there was a span of 6 bases. Findings and limits, study-wide: The study noted that FACS-sorted repertoires could contain abundant clonotypes contaminating from the bulk population. Clonotypes found in both CD4 and CD8 compartments made up a small share. Clones that expanded after primary vaccination mostly reappeared after the booster (96% CD4, 88% CD8).

The sample was PBMCs, taken approximately 40 days after the first yellow fever vaccination. V and J are TRBV28 and TRBJ2-7; the D is unclear. The clonotype originates from a young man who received the YFV17D yellow fever vaccine. CDR3 DNA sequence: TGTGCCAGCAGTTTTAACAGCTACGAGCAGTACTTC. Protein product: CASSFNSYEQYF.